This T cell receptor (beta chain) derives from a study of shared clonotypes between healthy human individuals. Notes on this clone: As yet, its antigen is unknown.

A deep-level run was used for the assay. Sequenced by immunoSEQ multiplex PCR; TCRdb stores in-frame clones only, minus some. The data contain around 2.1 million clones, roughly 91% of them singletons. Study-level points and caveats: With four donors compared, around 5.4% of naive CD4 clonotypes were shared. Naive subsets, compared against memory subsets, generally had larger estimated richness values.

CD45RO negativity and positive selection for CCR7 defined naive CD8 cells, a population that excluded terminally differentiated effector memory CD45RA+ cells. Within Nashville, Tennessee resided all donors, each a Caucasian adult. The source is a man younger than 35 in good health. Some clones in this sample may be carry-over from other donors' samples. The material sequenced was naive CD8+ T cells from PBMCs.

DNA of the CDR3: TGTGCCAGCAGTTCAGACGGGTCTAGAAGCAATCAGCCCCAGCATTTT. Amino acids: CASSSDGSRSNQPQHF. V is TRBV28 and J is TRBJ1-5; D is undetermined. V was clipped by 4 bases and J by 1 base, with 14 bases between them. The CDR3 totals 16 residues. The germline gives CDR1 MDHEN, CDR2 SYDVKM.